The source of this T cell receptor (beta chain) is a study of T-cell reconstitution after alpha-beta-depleted transplantation in children. Only a few counts were recorded for this clonotype. For TCRbeta, the library was prepared with unique molecular identifiers. TCRdb processed the PCR reads anew with MiXCR; each CDR3 protein has one entry. The table records hundreds of thousands of distinct CDR3 sequences, approximately 32% of them present only once. Trimming cost V 3 bases and J 2 bases; bases outside gene matches: 8. CDR1 and CDR2 from the germline V gene are SQVTM and ANQGSEA. This CDR3 contains 16 residues.

Sequenced here: PBMCs from the stem cell graft donor, sampled from the stem cell graft. The chain recombines TRBV29-1 with TRBJ1-2, with 11 bases aligning to TRBD1. The receptor's source is a human donor who donated a stem cell graft to a child with aplastic anemia. CDR3 residues: CSVEVGQGVFNYGYTF. The DNA for the CDR3 is TGCAGCGTTGAGGTGGGACAGGGGGTCTTCAACTATGGCTACACCTTC.